This T cell receptor (beta chain) was profiled in a study of T cell changes during pregnancy in multiple sclerosis (dated by TCRdb to between 2018 and 2021). Describing the broader study: The study looked at changes in the T cell repertoire across pregnancy in women with multiple sclerosis.

Reading the germline V gene gives CDR1 SGHAT and CDR2 FQNNGV. Trimmed from V: 5 bases; trimmed from J: 2 bases; junction bases lacking a gene match: 3. From the cysteine through the phenylalanine, the CDR3 covers 16 amino acids. The read is trimmed to its CDR3 DNA, 48 bases read in frame from base 1. A single count supports this clone. No antigen is known for it. Per-base quality was not reported, and no clone a single base away is much larger than it. Libraries were constructed by the immunoSEQ multiplex PCR assay. TCRdb obtained this table from immuneACCESS and retained in-frame rearrangements with V and J assigned. These tables miss some clones; where compared with another copy, unresolved V genes account for less than half of the shortfall, and the remainder is unexplained. Here the sample has 35,000 to 40,000 clones; 90% to 95% occur a single time. The ten largest clones take up 5% to 6.5% of the sample.

The V and J segments used are TRBV11-2 and TRBJ2-3; the central 14 bases match TRBD2. This clonotype was sampled from a female donor with multiple sclerosis, enrolled in a pregnancy study. This sample comprised CD8+ T cells from peripheral blood mononuclear cells, obtained in the second trimester of pregnancy. DNA sequence: TGTGCCAGCAGCCGGACTAGCGGGAGGTCCACAGATACGCAGTATTTT. Translated, it reads CASSRTSGRSTDTQYF.